This entry lists 11 T cell receptor beta chains sequenced from one sample in a study of molecular identifiers for immune sequencing clone quantification. A single record per CDR3 protein comes from TCRdb applying MiXCR to the PCR reads. The sample lists approximately 41,000 distinct CDR3 sequences, 15% to 20% seen once, with under 1.3% in the top ten. Sequencing used naive CD8+ T cells from blood, with Jurkat cell RNA spiked in. Subset denoted: FACS-sorted CD8+CD4-CCR7+CD45RA+ naive T cells. All receptors derive from a human donor in good health. Some libraries in this study had Jurkat cell RNA spiked in.

The chain joins TRBV23-1 to TRBJ2-7, with D unresolved. TRBV23-1 is annotated as an ORF whose role is uncertain. Deletions cut 4 bases from V and 4 bases from J, with 23 bases between. The CDR3 sequence is 17 residues long. The DNA for the CDR3 is TGCGCCAGCAGTCGAAGACCGGGCCCTCAAATCGAATACGAGCAGTACTTC. Protein: CASSRRPGPQIEYEQYF.

The chain links TRBV21-1 to TRBJ2-3; no DNA check was done on the table's D call, TRBD2. TRBV21-1 is a pseudogene locus. The CDR3 runs 21 residues. This CDR3 reads CASSKDGARLAGGKSGDWQYF. CDR3 in DNA: TGTGCCAGCAGCAAAGATGGGGCCCGACTAGCGGGGGGCAAGAGCGGGGATTGGCAGTATTTT.

By share, this clonotype counts as medium-sized. This chain uses TRBV7-2 with TRBJ2-3; D assignment may be TRBD1 or TRBD2 (5 bases each). Germline V gives CDR1 SGHTA, CDR2 FQGNSA. The CDR3 consists of 16 residues. Trimming left V 4 bases short and J 0 bases short, with 14 bases between. The CDR3 coding sequence is TGTGCCAGCAGCTGGACCGGGACGACCAGCACAGATACGCAGTATTTT. Protein: CASSWTGTTSTDTQYF. The full variable domain, in which reference TRBV7-2 and TRBJ2-3 provide the parts outside the CDR3, is GAGVSQSPSNKVTEKGKDVELRCDPISGHTALYWYRQSLGQGLEFLIYFQGNSAPDKSGLPSDRFSAERTGGSVSTLTIQRTQQEDSAVYLCASSWTGTTSTDTQYFGPGTRLTVL.

Details on this clonotype: A read error is possible here, since a much larger clone lies one base away. The rearrangement joins TRBV7-3 to TRBJ2-1; the match to TRBD2 covers 11 bases. CDR3 length: 15 amino acids. Germline V gene sequence: CDR1 SGHTA, CDR2 FQGTGA. This CDR3 reads CASSPGTSGYNEQSF. CDR3 nucleotide sequence: TGTGCCAGCAGCCCTGGGACTAGCGGTTACAATGAGCAGTCCTTC.

This clonotype was found many times. V usage is TRBV6-5 and J usage is TRBJ2-7; TRBD2 aligns across 9 bases. Germline V gene sequence: CDR1 MNHEY, CDR2 SVGAGI. The CDR3 is 15 residues long. The J segment lost 1 base and the V segment lost 6 bases, leaving 7 bases of the junction unmatched. CDR3 sequence: CASRAGTSLSYEQYF. In nucleotides, the CDR3 is TGTGCCAGCAGAGCCGGGACTAGCTTGTCCTACGAGCAGTACTTC.

The sample holds a few counts of this clonotype. CDR3 nucleotides: TGTGCCAGCAGCTTGGGTAGTAGCGGGGCGAACACCGGGGAGCTGTTTTTT. It specifies CASSLGSSGANTGELFF. This chain connects TRBV5-5 to TRBJ2-2, with 8 bases that match TRBD2. Trimming removed 0 bases from V and 0 bases from J; junction bases left unmatched: 4. The CDR3 length is 17 residues. From germline, CDR1 is SGHKS and CDR2 YYEKEE (reference sequence). The full variable domain, completed using reference TRBV5-5 and TRBJ2-2, is DAGVTQSPTHLIKTRGQQVTLRCSPISGHKSVSWYQQVLGQGPQFIFQYYEKEERGRGNFPDRFSARQFPNYSSELNVNALLLGDSALYLCASSLGSSGANTGELFFGEGSRLTVL.

This clonotype was seen a handful of times. A much bigger clone sits one base away, suggesting this may be a read error. The V and J genes are TRBV20-1 and TRBJ2-7; TRBD2 matches at 11 bases. The germline V gene has CDR1 DFQATT and CDR2 SNEGSKA (reference sequence). This CDR3 contains 16 residues. CDR3 protein: CSAKISGRGSGYGQYF. CDR3 nucleotide sequence: TGCAGTGCTAAAATTAGCGGGAGGGGCTCCGGCTACGGGCAGTACTTC.

This clonotype has at least ten counts. V usage is TRBV4-2 and J usage is TRBJ1-1; no clear D. V lost 5 bases and J lost 3, with 16 bases in between. This CDR3 spans 15 amino acids. Germline V gene lookup returns CDR1 LGHNA and CDR2 YNFKEQ. The CDR3: CASSVRTARHTEAFF. CDR3 in DNA: TGTGCCAGCAGCGTGCGCACAGCGAGGCACACTGAAGCTTTCTTT.

This clonotype appeared many times. The chain has TRBV4-2 and TRBJ2-1, with D perhaps TRBD1 (5 bases). V was shortened by 1 base and J by 0 bases, with 7 bases between the two germline ends. CDR1 LGHNA and CDR2 YNFKEQ come from the germline V gene. This CDR3 is built from 15 residues. Here the CDR3 reads CASSQVRGSYNEQFF. The CDR3 region has the DNA TGTGCCAGCAGCCAAGTTAGGGGCTCCTACAATGAGCAGTTCTTC.

This clonotype occurred many times. V and J are TRBV6-6 and TRBJ2-2, with 9 bases aligning to TRBD1. J was trimmed by 5 bases and V by 7 bases; bases with no gene match: 8. This CDR3 has 15 amino acids. Germline V gives CDR1 MNHNY, CDR2 SVGAGI (reference sequence). The CDR3 region is CASTPGQGDTGELFF. In DNA, the CDR3 is TGTGCCAGCACCCCGGGACAGGGAGATACCGGGGAGCTGTTTTTT.

This clonotype showed up many times. The rearrangement links TRBV11-2 to TRBJ2-6; D is undetermined. Deletions cut 3 bases from V and 0 bases from J, with 6 bases between. The germline gives CDR1 SGHAT, CDR2 FQNNGV. The CDR3 is made up of 15 amino acids. The CDR3 region is CASSFHSSGANVLTF. In DNA, the CDR3 is TGTGCCAGCAGCTTCCATAGCTCTGGGGCCAACGTCCTGACTTTC.